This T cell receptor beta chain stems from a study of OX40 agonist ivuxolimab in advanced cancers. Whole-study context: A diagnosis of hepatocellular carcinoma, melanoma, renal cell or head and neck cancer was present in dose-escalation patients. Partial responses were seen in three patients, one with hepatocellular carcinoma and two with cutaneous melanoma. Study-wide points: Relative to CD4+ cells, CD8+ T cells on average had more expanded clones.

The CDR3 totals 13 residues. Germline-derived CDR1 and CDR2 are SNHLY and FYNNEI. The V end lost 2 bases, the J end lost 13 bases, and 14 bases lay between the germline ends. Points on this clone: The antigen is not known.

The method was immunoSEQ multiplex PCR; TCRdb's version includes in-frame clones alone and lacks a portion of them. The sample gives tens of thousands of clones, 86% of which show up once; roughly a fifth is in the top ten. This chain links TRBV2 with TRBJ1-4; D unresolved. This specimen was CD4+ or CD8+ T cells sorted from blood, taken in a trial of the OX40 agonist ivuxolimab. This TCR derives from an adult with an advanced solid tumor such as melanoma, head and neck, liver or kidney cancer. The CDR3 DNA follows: TGTGCCAGCAGTGAATGGACTCAGCCGGGACTGTTTTTT. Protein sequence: CASSEWTQPGLFF.